This T cell receptor (beta chain) was observed in a study of lymphopenia after photon versus proton radiotherapy (dated by TCRdb to the late 2010s). With regard to the full study: Photon and proton radiation therapy were compared by the study for their immunological effects in patients with gastrointestinal tumors who developed high-grade lymphopenia. A cohort of 20 patients with gastrointestinal tumors who received either photon or proton therapy and subsequently developed lymphopenia was included. The study was designed to characterize how the impact on the immune system differs between the two radiation modalities. Broader findings and caveats from the paper: The authors looked at the survival association only in patients who died, and they framed better survival with proton therapy as a possibility rather than a demonstrated result. After the lymphocyte count nadir, photon-treated repertoires showed oligoclonal expansion, especially of CD8+ Temra cells, which drove the drop in diversity. Across the cohort, a larger post-nadir drop in TCR diversity was inversely correlated with overall survival time among patients who died. During treatment, patients who received proton therapy stayed relatively stable, whereas patients who received photon therapy lost naive T cells and TCR diversity and gained effector/memory populations.

Library creation used the immunoSEQ multiplex PCR assay. T cell repertoires were profiled by deep sequencing of rearranged TCR beta loci, alongside multiparametric flow cytometry. TCRdb obtained this table from immuneACCESS and retained in-frame rearrangements with V and J assigned. These tables miss some clones; where compared with another copy, unresolved V genes account for less than half of the shortfall, and the remainder is unexplained. Here the sample has around 22,000 clones; around 84% occur a single time. 24% of the sample is taken by the ten largest. On this clone: This receptor's antigen is unknown. Base qualities are missing; no much larger clone stands one base away.

The germline V gene yields SGHTA for CDR1 and FQGNSA for CDR2. V ends up 1 base short and J 3 bases short, with an unmatched junction base count of 1. The CDR3 goes from the cysteine to the phenylalanine over 16 residues. Of all the DNA, just the CDR3 is kept, 48 bases in frame from base 1. This chain joins TRBV7-2 to TRBJ2-3, with 13 bases in between that match TRBD2. The sequences come from peripheral blood, collected from a patient treated with photon-based radiotherapy. The TCR sequence derives from a man aged 35-49 years with gastric cancer. The DNA reads as follows: TGTGCCAGCAGCTTAGGACTAGCGGGGGGTACAGATACGCAGTATTTT. Its product reads: CASSLGLAGGTDTQYF.